This TCR beta chain was found in a study of vaccination and CD4 T cells after COVID-19. About the research overall: Researchers treated cells with overlapping spike peptides taken from SARS-CoV-2, HCoV-NL63, HCoV-OC43 and HCoV-229E.

CD4+ T cells that had been cultured provided DNA sequenced with the Oncomine TCR Beta short-read assay. TCRdb called the PCR reads again in MiXCR, with one record for every CDR3 protein. Of roughly 17,000 distinct CDR3 sequences listed, 35% to 40% are singletons. The germline V gene encodes CDR1 GTSNPN and CDR2 SVGIG (reference sequence). This CDR3 is 16 amino acids long. J gave up 5 bases and V 1 base, and 10 bases lay outside the gene matches. The sample holds one count of this clonotype. Its specificity is unknown. Sample treatment: roughly ten-day PBMC culture with coronavirus spike peptide pools or control peptides (ViraFEST assay).

Material for sequencing was CD4+ T cells from blood, cultured in vitro. This chain joins TRBV30 and TRBJ2-2; TRBD2 matches 7 bases. This sequence originates from a human donor who had recovered from COVID-19. The CDR3 region has the DNA TGTGCCTGGAGTGGGTCCCCGGGAGGAGGTACCGGGGAGCTGTTTTTT. Its translation: CAWSGSPGGGTGELFF.